Listed here are 21 T cell receptor beta chains from one sample, sequenced in a study of cytomegalovirus exposure and HLA in healthy donors. The PCR employed 60 Vbeta primers together with 13 Jbeta primers. Libraries were prepared by immunoSEQ multiplex PCR; TCRdb keeps only in-frame clonotypes and omits some of them. The table has some 150,000 clones, 80% to 90% seen once. Material for sequencing was PBMCs. These receptors all stem from a woman younger than 35 in good health and CMV-seronegative.

This clone was detected only once. This rearrangement joins TRBV4-1 to TRBJ2-1, with TRBD2 as a possible D gene (5 bases). Per germline, CDR1 MGHRA and CDR2 YSYEKL. This CDR3 contains 16 residues. V was shortened by 4 bases and J by 0 bases, with 13 bases between the two germline ends. CDR3 DNA: TGCGCCAGCAGCCCGGGTTACGGGAACTCCTACAATGAGCAGTTCTTC. It translates to CASSPGYGNSYNEQFF.

V gene TRBV6-1 combines with J gene TRBJ2-2, with 8 bases fitting TRBD1. Germline V gene sequence: CDR1 MNHNS, CDR2 SASEGT. The junction had 3 bases not matched to a gene; V was cut back by 3 bases and J by 0 bases. This CDR3 is built from 16 residues. The CDR3 bases are TGTGCCAGCAGTGAGCGGACAGGGACGAACACCGGGGAGCTGTTTTTT. Translated: CASSERTGTNTGELFF.

This clone has only a few counts. This chain joins TRBV4-1 and TRBJ1-3; D perhaps matches TRBD1 (5 bases). The CDR3 covers 15 residues. Between the trimmed V and J ends, which lost 0 bases and 1 base, there was a span of 7 bases. The germline CDR1 and CDR2 sequences are MGHRA and YSYEKL. The CDR3 DNA is TGCGCCAGCAGCCAAGAGGGACTGTCTGGAAACACCATATATTTT. This codes for CASSQEGLSGNTIYF.

The chain has TRBV15 and TRBJ1-5, with TRBD1 as a possible D gene (5 bases). V lost 3 bases and J lost 7, with 22 bases in between. The CDR3 runs to 17 residues. The germline gives CDR1 LNHNV, CDR2 YYDKDF (reference sequence). CDR3 loop: CATSREARVILGQPQHF. The CDR3 region has the DNA TGTGCCACCAGCAGGGAAGCCAGGGTAATTCTAGGACAGCCCCAGCATTTT. Using reference TRBV15 and TRBJ1-5 for the parts outside the CDR3, the full variable domain is DAMVIQNPRYQVTQFGKPVTLSCSQTLNHNVMYWYQQKSSQAPKLLFHYYDKDFNNEADTPDNFQSRRPNTSFCFLDIRSPGLGDTAMYLCATSREARVILGQPQHFGDGTRLSIL.

The chain uses TRBV7-4 and TRBJ1-2; 8 bases align to TRBD1. CDR3 length: 14 residues. From germline, CDR1 is SGHVT and CDR2 SQSDAQ. Unmatched junction bases numbered 1, after V lost 0 bases and J lost 4 bases. DNA for the CDR3: TGTGCCAGCAGCTTAGCAGGGACAGGCTATGGCTACACCTTC. This encodes CASSLAGTGYGYTF.

There are a few counts of this clone. V usage is TRBV6-5 and J usage is TRBJ1-1; D ambiguous. From germline, CDR1 is MNHEY and CDR2 SVGAGI. CDR3 length equals 12 residues. Trimming removed 7 bases at V and 1 base at J, with 7 bases between. CDR3 nucleotide sequence: TGTGCCAGCATGCGAGGGAACACTGAAGCTTTCTTT. Protein sequence: CASMRGNTEAFF.

This sequence joins TRBV15 and TRBJ2-3; 7 bases fit TRBD2. Germline V gene sequence: CDR1 LNHNV, CDR2 YYDKDF (reference sequence). This CDR3 contains 18 residues. The trim removed 0 bases at V and 2 bases at J, leaving 11 bases unmatched. The CDR3 DNA follows: TGTGCCACCAGCAGAGATCAGTGGGGACTACCAAACACAGATACGCAGTATTTT. It specifies CATSRDQWGLPNTDTQYF.

The rearrangement joins TRBV5-4 to TRBJ2-7; D gene ambiguous. Trimming removed 4 bases at V and 0 bases at J, with 14 bases between. This CDR3 comprises 15 residues. The germline gives CDR1 SGHNT, CDR2 YYREEE (reference sequence). Written as DNA, the CDR3 is TGTGCCAGCAGCCAAGCAACCGGTCACTCCTACGAGCAGTACTTC. Its protein is CASSQATGHSYEQYF. Full variable domain (missing parts from reference TRBV5-4 and TRBJ2-7): ETGVTQSPTHLIKTRGQQVTLRCSSQSGHNTVSWYQQALGQGPQFIFQYYREEENGRGNFPPRFSGLQFPNYSSELNVNALELDDSALYLCASSQATGHSYEQYFGPGTRLTVT.

The chain combines TRBV19 with TRBJ2-1; a weak D match, TRBD1 (6 bases). Trimming pared 1 base from V and 4 bases from J, leaving 8 bases between. CDR1 and CDR2 (germline): LNHDA, SQIVND (reference sequence). The CDR3 contains 14 residues. The CDR3 nucleotides are TGTGCCAGTAGTATAGGGCAGGGGTACAATGAGCAGTTCTTC. Translation gives CASSIGQGYNEQFF.

For the CDR3, the DNA is TGTGCCAGCCGAGTCACAGATACGCAGTATTTT. Amino acids: CASRVTDTQYF. The chain combines TRBV2 with TRBJ2-3; no firm D call. The CDR3 runs to 11 residues. The ends were cut back, 8 bases at V and 2 bases at J, with 5 bases in the middle. Per germline, CDR1 SNHLY and CDR2 FYNNEI.

The chain joins TRBV11-2 to TRBJ2-1, with TRBD2 as a possible D gene (7 bases). The CDR3 has 13 residues. V lost 4 bases to trimming and J lost 9 bases, with 13 bases between them. Germline values: CDR1 SGHAT, CDR2 FQNNGV. The CDR3 sequence is CASSWGGPGEQFF. CDR3 in DNA: TGTGCCAGCAGCTGGGGGGGGCCTGGTGAGCAGTTCTTC.

This clone was picked up one time. V and J are TRBV29-1 and TRBJ2-7; D is ambiguous. The CDR3 consists of 12 residues. V lost 7 bases and J lost 7, with 17 bases in between. CDR1 is SQVTM and CDR2 is ANQGSEA in the germline V gene. The CDR3 is CSARSPLREQYF. The CDR3 DNA is TGCAGCGCCCGTTCTCCCCTTAGAGAGCAGTACTTC.

This chain joins TRBV2 and TRBJ2-2; 10 bases map to TRBD2. CDR3 length: 15 amino acids. Germline lookup yields CDR1 SNHLY and CDR2 FYNNEI. The ends lost 7 bases at V and 3 bases at J; junction bases unmatched: 5. CDR3: CASTASGGYTGELFF. CDR3 bases: TGTGCCAGCACAGCTAGCGGGGGATACACCGGGGAGCTGTTTTTT.

This chain connects TRBV5-8 to TRBJ2-5; D gene ambiguous. The germline V gene has CDR1 SGHTS and CDR2 YDEGEE. The length of the CDR3 is 17 residues. Between the trimmed V and J ends, which lost 2 bases and 3 bases, there was a span of 20 bases. The CDR3 coding sequence is TGTGCCAGCAGCTTCTCAACCCAATCGATGAACAAAGAGACCCAGTACTTC. Amino acids: CASSFSTQSMNKETQYF.

V gene TRBV19 combines with J gene TRBJ2-5, with 14 bases fitting TRBD2. Germline V gene sequence: CDR1 LNHDA, CDR2 SQIVND (reference sequence). This CDR3 has 16 amino acids. Trimming at V came to 3 bases and at J to 4 bases, leaving 4 bases not matched to a gene. The CDR3 spells CASSMGLAGEGETQYF. CDR3 bases: TGTGCCAGTAGTATGGGACTAGCGGGAGAGGGAGAGACCCAGTACTTC.

V usage is TRBV28 and J usage is TRBJ2-3; D remains unclear. The germline gives CDR1 MDHEN, CDR2 SYDVKM. The CDR3 length is 14 residues. V lost 4 bases and J lost 1, with 9 bases in between. The CDR3 sequence is CASSSHRGTDTQYF. CDR3 DNA: TGTGCCAGCAGTTCGCATCGGGGCACAGATACGCAGTATTTT.

The chain uses TRBV6-1 and TRBJ1-3; 7 nucleotides agree with TRBD1. CDR3 size: 17 residues. Germline V gene lookup returns CDR1 MNHNS and CDR2 SASEGT. V shed 4 bases and J 0 bases; nucleotides not matched to a gene: 9. In DNA, the CDR3 is TGTGCCAGCAGTGTCCGGGACAGACCTTTCTCTGGAAACACCATATATTTT. Its protein product is CASSVRDRPFSGNTIYF.

The CDR3 here is CAWATGLDSPLHF. DNA for the CDR3: TGTGCCTGGGCAACAGGGCTCGATTCACCCCTCCACTTT. The rearrangement joins TRBV30 to TRBJ1-6, with D maybe TRBD1 (6 bases). Germline assignment: CDR1 GTSNPN and CDR2 SVGIG (reference sequence). The CDR3 runs 13 residues. Trimming removed 5 bases at V and 8 bases at J, with 13 bases between. Using reference TRBV30 and TRBJ1-6 for the parts outside the CDR3, the full variable domain is SQTIHQWPATLVQPVGSPLSLECTVEGTSNPNLYWYRQAAGRGLQLLFYSVGIGQISSEVPQNLSASRPQDRQFILSSKKLLLSDSGFYLCAWATGLDSPLHFGNGTRLTVT.

For the CDR3, the DNA is TGTGCCAGCAGCTTAGGCCAGTCAACTAATGAAAAACTGTTTTTT. It is translated as CASSLGQSTNEKLFF. The chain carries TRBV7-2 and TRBJ1-4, with D unresolved. Deletions cut 1 base from V and 0 bases from J, with 6 bases between. Germline values: CDR1 SGHTA, CDR2 FQGNSA. The CDR3 is 15 residues long.

CDR3 coding DNA: TGTGCCAGCACCGCGGAACTAGCGGGGGAATCCTACGAGCAGTACTTC. The encoded protein is CASTAELAGESYEQYF. This rearrangement joins TRBV4-2 to TRBJ2-7, with 11 bases matching TRBD2. V lost 7 bases to trimming and J lost 1 base; unmatched junction nucleotides: 9. In germline, CDR1 is LGHNA, CDR2 YNFKEQ. CDR3 length equals 16 residues.

The J gene is TRBJ2-2, the V gene TRBV5-3, with D possibly matching TRBD2 (6 bases). TRBV5-3 is known as an ORF, though its function is uncertain. The ends were cut back, 4 bases at V and 1 base at J, with 11 bases in the middle. The CDR3 length is 15 residues. CDR3 in amino acids: CARSLTRENTGELFF. DNA of the CDR3: TGTGCCAGAAGCCTGACTAGGGAGAACACCGGGGAGCTGTTTTTT.